The 21 T cell receptor beta chains below all came from one sample that was sequenced in a study of T-cell reconstitution after alpha-beta-depleted transplantation in children. Library preparation (for TCRbeta) was performed with unique molecular identifiers. TCRdb reprocessed the PCR reads with MiXCR, giving one entry per CDR3 protein. The sample consists of some 220,000 distinct CDR3 sequences, approximately 11% of them appearing once. The sequencing here drew on PBMCs, taken before TCRalphabeta/CD19-depleted stem cell transplant. These receptors came from a child less than two years old with acute myeloid leukemia, due to receive a stem cell transplant.

This clonotype came up once. It may be a read error: a sequence one base away is much more abundant. This sequence joins TRBV6-1 and TRBJ1-5; D gene ambiguous. Germline CDR1 is MNHNS and CDR2 is SASEGT. The CDR3 covers 15 residues. V shed 8 bases and J shed 3 bases, with 17 bases lying between them. CDR3 in DNA: TGTGCCAGCGGCGCTTACTGGGGTGACAATCAGCCCCAGCATTTT. Its translation: CASGAYWGDNQPQHF.

The sample holds many counts of this clonotype. The V and J genes are TRBV7-9 and TRBJ1-2; D remains unclear. Germline CDR1 and CDR2: SEHNR and FQNEAQ (reference sequence). The germline V and J ends were trimmed by 1 base and 2 bases, with 8 bases remaining between them. CDR3 length equals 14 residues. The CDR3 loop is CASSLEAENYGYTF. Here the CDR3 DNA reads TGTGCCAGCAGCTTAGAGGCGGAGAACTATGGCTACACCTTC. The full variable domain, rest sourced from reference TRBV7-9 and TRBJ1-2, is DTGVSQNPRHKITKRGQNVTFRCDPISEHNRLYWYRQTLGQGPEFLTYFQNEAQLEKSRLLSDRFSAERPKGSFSTLEIQRTEQGDSAMYLCASSLEAENYGYTFGSGTRLTVV.

In this sample, this clonotype turned up many times. The gene calls are TRBV29-1 and TRBJ2-3; D is undetermined. This CDR3 comprises 14 residues. Looked up from germline, CDR1 is SQVTM and CDR2 is ANQGSEA. With 4 bases removed from V and 0 bases from J, the gap between germline ends came to 11 bases. CDR3 sequence (DNA): TGCAGCGTTGGAATAGGGTTTAGCACAGATACGCAGTATTTT. It codes for CSVGIGFSTDTQYF.

Worth noting for this clonotype: This may be a read error, as it is one base from a much larger clone. The rearrangement joins TRBV10-1 to TRBJ2-7; weak D call: TRBD1 (6 bases). CDR1 is WNHNN and CDR2 is SYGVQD in the germline V gene (reference sequence). The CDR3 contains 14 residues. CDR3 protein: CARSEYRDSYEQYF. The CDR3 nucleotides read TGCGCCAGGAGTGAGTACAGGGATTCCTACGAGCAGTACTTC.

This clonotype was detected only a few times. The V gene is TRBV6-1, the J gene TRBJ1-5, with D uncertain. Per the germline V gene, CDR1 is MNHNS and CDR2 is SASEGT. Deletions cut 7 bases from V and 0 bases from J, with 7 bases between. The CDR3 sequence is 13 residues long. The DNA for the CDR3 is TGTGCCAGCACCTATTATAGCAATCAGCCCCAGCATTTT. As protein: CASTYYSNQPQHF.

There are many counts of this clonotype. This chain links TRBV6-1 with TRBJ2-7, with 11 bases aligning to TRBD2. V lost 1 base to trimming and J lost 2 bases; unmatched junction nucleotides: 4. The CDR3 contains 16 residues. Germline CDR1 and CDR2: MNHNS and SASEGT. The CDR3 DNA follows: TGTGCCAGCAGTGAAGGCACTAGCGGGAGTCCCTACGAGCAGTACTTC. Its protein is CASSEGTSGSPYEQYF.

This clonotype was detected ten times or more. This chain uses TRBV3-1 with TRBJ2-1; 8 positions match TRBD1. The CDR3 length is 15 residues. Germline CDR1 and CDR2: LGHDT and YNNKEL (reference sequence). J gave up 6 bases and V 4 bases, and 8 bases lay outside the gene matches. As DNA, the CDR3 is TGTGCCAGCAGCCCACAGGGGGGTAGGGTCAATGAGCAGTTCTTC. Amino acid sequence: CASSPQGGRVNEQFF.

This clonotype showed up many times. This rearrangement joins TRBV20-1 to TRBJ2-3; possible D gene TRBD2, 5 bases. Germline CDR1 is DFQATT and CDR2 is SNEGSKA (reference sequence). The V and J ends lost 6 bases and 0 bases respectively, with 16 bases between them. The CDR3 contains 15 residues. The CDR3: CSAEVWTLSTDTQYF. CDR3 nucleotide sequence: TGCAGTGCCGAGGTTTGGACTCTTAGCACAGATACGCAGTATTTT.

This clonotype came up many times. This chain uses TRBV10-3 with TRBJ1-1; 7 bases align to TRBD1. Germline-derived CDR1 and CDR2 are ENHRY and SYGVKD. This CDR3 has 18 amino acids. The J segment lost 0 bases and the V segment lost 0 bases, leaving 10 bases of the junction unmatched. In DNA form, the CDR3 reads TGTGCCATCAGTGAGTCGGGACAGCTTCCGATGATGAACACTGAAGCTTTCTTT. This sequence encodes CAISESGQLPMMNTEAFF.

This clonotype appeared many times. The chain uses TRBV28 and TRBJ1-4; D remains unclear. Germline V gene lookup returns CDR1 MDHEN and CDR2 SYDVKM. The CDR3 sequence is 12 residues long. With 5 bases removed from V and 4 bases from J, the gap between germline ends came to 5 bases. The CDR3 sequence is CASSPFNEKLFF. CDR3 DNA sequence: TGTGCCAGCAGTCCATTTAATGAAAAACTGTTTTTT.

This clonotype was detected ten times or more. V gene TRBV4-1 combines with J gene TRBJ2-1; 8 nucleotides align to TRBD1. This CDR3 region has 15 residues. Germline V gives CDR1 MGHRA, CDR2 YSYEKL. V gave up 1 base and J gave up 8 bases; unmatched junction bases: 7. The CDR3 coding sequence is TGCGCCAGCAGCCAAGGGTGGGACAGGATCTATGAGCAGTTCTTC. It translates to CASSQGWDRIYEQFF.

This clonotype occurred many times. This rearrangement joins TRBV3-1 to TRBJ2-5; D gene unclear. Deletions cut 0 bases from V and 4 bases from J, with 9 bases between. In germline, CDR1 is LGHDT, CDR2 YNNKEL (reference sequence). There are 14 residues in the CDR3. The DNA of the CDR3 is TGTGCCAGCAGCCAAGAACCGCGCCCAGAGACCCAGTACTTC. Its translation: CASSQEPRPETQYF.

In its sample, this clonotype was seen many times. The gene calls are TRBV20-1 and TRBJ2-3; D possibly corresponds to TRBD1 (5 bases). The CDR3 spans 13 residues. Trimming stripped 3 bases from V and 14 bases from J, with 21 bases between. Germline V CDR1 and CDR2: DFQATT, SNEGSKA (reference sequence). The CDR3 region is CSASGPETKGRYF. DNA of the CDR3: TGCAGTGCTAGTGGGCCCGAGACGAAGGGGCGGTATTTT.

Comments on this clonotype: Just one base apart from a much larger clone, this may be a read error. The rearrangement links TRBV7-9 to TRBJ2-2, with D maybe TRBD2 (6 bases). Germline V CDR1 and CDR2: SEHNR, FQNEAQ (reference sequence). The ends were cut back, 4 bases at V and 7 bases at J, with 19 bases in the middle. This CDR3 is built from 16 residues. Here the CDR3 reads CASSSLETSLVGELFF. In DNA, the CDR3 is TGTGCCAGCAGCTCCCTAGAGACTAGTTTGGTCGGGGAGCTGTTTTTT.

This clonotype was seen ten or more times. V usage is TRBV7-2 and J usage is TRBJ2-7; D is perhaps TRBD2 (6 bases). This CDR3 spans 16 amino acids. Germline V CDR1 and CDR2: SGHTA, FQGNSA. Between the trimmed V and J ends, which lost 4 bases and 0 bases, there was a span of 16 bases. For the CDR3, the DNA is TGTGCCAGCAGCTCCCCGTGGTTAGCGGACTCCTACGAGCAGTACTTC. The encoded protein is CASSSPWLADSYEQYF. Combining the CDR3 with reference TRBV7-2 and TRBJ2-7 gives the whole variable domain GAGVSQSPSNKVTEKGKDVELRCDPISGHTALYWYRQSLGQGLEFLIYFQGNSAPDKSGLPSDRFSAERTGGSVSTLTIQRTQQEDSAVYLCASSSPWLADSYEQYFGPGTRLTVT.

This clonotype was observed a handful of times. This chain connects TRBV5-1 to TRBJ2-6, with D perhaps TRBD2 (5 bases). The CDR3 runs to 19 residues. V was trimmed by 0 bases and J by 0 bases, leaving 16 bases between them. Looked up from germline, CDR1 is SGHRS and CDR2 is YFSETQ. CDR3 bases: TGCGCCAGCAGCTTGGGTTCGGGGTCACCTCGCTCTGGGGCCAACGTCCTGACTTTC. It encodes CASSLGSGSPRSGANVLTF.

This clonotype was recorded at least ten times. This rearrangement joins TRBV10-3 to TRBJ2-5; D possibly corresponds to TRBD2 (6 bases). The CDR3 is made up of 16 amino acids. V dropped 5 bases and J dropped 7 bases, with 23 bases sitting between them. CDR1 and CDR2 from the germline V gene are ENHRY and SYGVKD. The CDR3 sequence: CAISRSEVAEKGTQYF. CDR3 in DNA: TGTGCCATCAGTAGATCCGAGGTAGCGGAGAAAGGGACCCAGTACTTC.

In this sample, this clonotype turned up a few times. This rearrangement joins TRBV20-1 to TRBJ2-3; D remains ambiguous. Trimming shortened V by 3 bases and J by 0 bases, and 1 base separated the two germline ends. CDR1 and CDR2 from the germline V gene are DFQATT and SNEGSKA (reference sequence). This CDR3 has 11 residues. CDR3 sequence: CSARSTDTQYF. CDR3 nucleotides: TGCAGTGCTAGGAGCACAGATACGCAGTATTTT.

This clonotype has ten or more counts. This chain uses TRBV5-1 with TRBJ1-4; D not resolved. Germline V CDR1 and CDR2: SGHRS, YFSETQ. V was clipped by 4 bases and J by 8 bases, with 15 bases between them. This CDR3 contains 14 residues. The DNA for the CDR3 is TGCGCCAGCAGCAAGATTGGGGTTGGGGAAAAACTGTTTTTT. This codes for CASSKIGVGEKLFF.

In this sample, this clonotype turned up many times. The chain has TRBV20-1 and TRBJ1-1; D is uncertain. Germline V gene sequence: CDR1 DFQATT, CDR2 SNEGSKA (reference sequence). This CDR3 region has 13 residues. V lost 0 bases to trimming and J lost 1 base, with 6 bases between them. Here the CDR3 DNA reads TGCAGTGCTAGAGATCCCCAGAACACTGAAGCTTTCTTT. Translating gives CSARDPQNTEAFF.

This clonotype showed up many times. At one boundary the junction diverges from the germline segment, which might be a read error. This sequence joins TRBV10-3 and TRBJ2-3; 8 bases are shared with TRBD2. The CDR3 runs 13 residues. The germline V gene encodes CDR1 ENHRY and CDR2 SYGVKD. The CDR3 DNA is TGTGCCATCACTGAGCGGGGGAGAGATACGCAGTATTTT. Translating gives CAITERGRDTQYF.